This T cell receptor beta chain was retrieved from a study of T cell changes during pregnancy in multiple sclerosis. Here immunoSEQ multiplex PCR was the method, and the copy in TCRdb shows in-frame clones only, minus some. The table has more than 45,000 clones, roughly 92% seen once. This clone has more than one count but fewer than ten. V was shortened by 3 bases and J by 7 bases, with 6 bases between the two germline ends. Germline V gives CDR1 MDHEN, CDR2 SYDVKM. The CDR3 is 11 residues long. The source is a female donor in good health, enrolled as a control in a pregnancy study. The sample was CD4+ T cells from peripheral blood mononuclear cells, taken in the second trimester of pregnancy. This chain uses TRBV28 with TRBJ1-2; D unresolved. The CDR3 nucleotides read TGTGCCAGCAGTTTGGGGAGTGGCTACACCTTC. Its translation: CASSLGSGYTF.